This TCR beta chain appears in the sequencing data of a study of response to subunit inactivated influenza vaccine. Regarding the study as a whole: Every seasonal influenza vaccination brings in few new T cells, the authors suggested.

The CDR3 has 14 amino acids. Trimming took off 2 bases at V and 7 bases at J, with 15 bases between the two ends. Germline V gene sequence: CDR1 DFQATT, CDR2 SNEGSKA (reference sequence). Each CDR3 protein is one row after TCRdb ran MiXCR on the RT-PCR reads. The sample carries 800,000 to 1,000,000 distinct CDR3 sequences, approximately 22% recorded once. Concerning this clonotype itself: The target antigen is unknown.

The sample here was PBMCs from blood, taken less than 6 days after vaccination. The V and J genes are TRBV20-1 and TRBJ2-1, with D maybe TRBD1 (5 bases). This clonotype was sampled from a man between 45 and 60 years old who received an inactivated influenza vaccine. This CDR3 is CSARPKGRVNEQFF. The CDR3 DNA reads TGCAGTGCTAGACCTAAGGGCAGGGTTAATGAGCAGTTCTTC.